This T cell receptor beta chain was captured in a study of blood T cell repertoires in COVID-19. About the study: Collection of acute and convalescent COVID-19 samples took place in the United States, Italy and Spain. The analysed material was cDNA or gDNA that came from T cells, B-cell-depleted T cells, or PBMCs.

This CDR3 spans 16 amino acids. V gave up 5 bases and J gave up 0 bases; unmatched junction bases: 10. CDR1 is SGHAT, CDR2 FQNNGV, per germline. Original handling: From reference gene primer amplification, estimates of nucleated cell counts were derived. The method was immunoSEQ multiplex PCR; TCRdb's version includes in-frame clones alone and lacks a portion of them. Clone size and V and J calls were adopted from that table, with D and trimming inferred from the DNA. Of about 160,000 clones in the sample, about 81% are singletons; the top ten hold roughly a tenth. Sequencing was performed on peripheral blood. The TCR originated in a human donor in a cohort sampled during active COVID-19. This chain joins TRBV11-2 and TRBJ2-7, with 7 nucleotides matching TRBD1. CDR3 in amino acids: CASSPSGTDHSYEQYF. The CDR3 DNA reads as TGTGCCAGCAGCCCATCTGGGACAGACCACTCCTACGAGCAGTACTTC. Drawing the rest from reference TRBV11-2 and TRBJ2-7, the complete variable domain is EAGVAQSPRYKIIEKRQSVAFWCNPISGHATLYWYQQILGQGPKLLIQFQNNGVVDDSQLPKDRFSAERLKGVDSTLKIQPAKLEDSAVYLCASSPSGTDHSYEQYFGPGTRLTVT.